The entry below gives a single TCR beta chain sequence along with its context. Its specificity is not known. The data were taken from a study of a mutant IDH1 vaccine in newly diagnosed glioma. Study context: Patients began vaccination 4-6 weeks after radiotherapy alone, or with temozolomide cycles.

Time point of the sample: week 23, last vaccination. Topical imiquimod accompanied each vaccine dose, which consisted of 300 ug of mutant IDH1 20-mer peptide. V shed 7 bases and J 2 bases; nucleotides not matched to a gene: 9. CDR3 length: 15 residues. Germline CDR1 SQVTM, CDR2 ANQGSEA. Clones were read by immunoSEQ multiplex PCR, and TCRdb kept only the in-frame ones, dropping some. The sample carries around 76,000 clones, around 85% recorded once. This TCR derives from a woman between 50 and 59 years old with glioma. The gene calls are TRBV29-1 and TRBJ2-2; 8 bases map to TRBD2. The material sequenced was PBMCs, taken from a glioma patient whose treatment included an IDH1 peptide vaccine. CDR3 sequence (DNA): TGCAGCGCAGCCCTTAGCGGGATTAACACCGGGGAGCTGTTTTTT. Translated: CSAALSGINTGELFF.